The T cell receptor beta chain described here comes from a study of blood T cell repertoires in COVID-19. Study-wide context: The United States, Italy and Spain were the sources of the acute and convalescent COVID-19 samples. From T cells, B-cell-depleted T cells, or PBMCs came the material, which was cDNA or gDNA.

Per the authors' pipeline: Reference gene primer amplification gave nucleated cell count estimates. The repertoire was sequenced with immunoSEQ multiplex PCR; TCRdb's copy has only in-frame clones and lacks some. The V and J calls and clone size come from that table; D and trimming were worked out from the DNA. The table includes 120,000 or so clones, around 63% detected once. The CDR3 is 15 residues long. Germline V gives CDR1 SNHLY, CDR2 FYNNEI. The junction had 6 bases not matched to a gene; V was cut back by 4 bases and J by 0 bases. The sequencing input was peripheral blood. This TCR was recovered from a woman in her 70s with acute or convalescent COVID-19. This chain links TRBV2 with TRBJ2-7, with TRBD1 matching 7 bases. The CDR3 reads CASSVEQGLSYEQYF. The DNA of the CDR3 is TGTGCCAGCAGTGTCGAACAGGGGCTCTCCTACGAGCAGTACTTC.